Below, 25 T cell receptor beta chains from the same sample are listed, as sequenced in a study of blood T cells in healthy people across ages. A second about 7 to 11 cycle PCR used barcoded and J-beta primers. TCRdb reprocessed the 5' RACE reads via MiXCR and lists one record per CDR3 protein. The table includes roughly 500,000 distinct CDR3 sequences, 27% detected once. The sample taken for sequencing was blood. All receptors come from a woman between 65 and 79 years old in good health.

The chain couples TRBV29-1 to TRBJ2-5, with D tentatively TRBD2 (6 bases). The end of the DNA aligns better with TRBJ2-7, so the J call may be wrong. Germline CDR1 reads SQVTM; CDR2 reads ANQGSEA. The CDR3 is 13 residues long. DNA for the CDR3: TGCAGCGTCGCAGCGGGTACCACCTACGAGCAGTACTTC. This encodes CSVAAGTTYEQYF.

This clonotype was recorded at least ten times. The chain recombines TRBV7-3 with TRBJ2-5, with 9 bases lining up with TRBD2. The CDR3 extends over 15 amino acids. The junction had 9 bases not matched to a gene; V was cut back by 5 bases and J by 5 bases. CDR1 and CDR2 from the germline V gene are SGHTA and FQGTGA. CDR3 coding DNA: TGTGCCAGCAGCCGTCTAGCGGGGAATACCGAGACCCAGTACTTC. Translated, it gives CASSRLAGNTETQYF.

This clonotype was observed a handful of times. In DNA, the CDR3 is TGTGCCAGCAGCCGGGGACTAGCGGGGGGGCCAGGGGGTGAGCAGTTCTTC. Its protein is CASSRGLAGGPGGEQFF. V usage is TRBV7-2 and J usage is TRBJ2-1; 16 bases match TRBD2. The CDR3 has 17 residues. V shed 5 bases and J 9 bases; nucleotides not matched to a gene: 10. The V gene's germline CDR1 is SGHTA and CDR2 FQGNSA.

The chain has TRBV7-2 and TRBJ2-7; 15 bases line up with TRBD2. In germline, CDR1 is SGHTA, CDR2 FQGNSA. The CDR3 runs to 18 residues. J was trimmed by 4 bases and V by 1 base; bases with no gene match: 8. The CDR3 coding sequence is TGTGCCAGCAGCTTAGTTCCCCCGGGACTAGCGGGGGGATACGAGCAGTACTTC. Translated: CASSLVPPGLAGGYEQYF.

The J gene is TRBJ2-5, the V gene TRBV4-2, with 10 bases that match TRBD2. J lost 5 bases, V lost 4 bases, and 10 bases had no gene match. The CDR3 consists of 16 residues. Germline assignment: CDR1 LGHNA and CDR2 YNFKEQ. DNA of the CDR3: TGTGCCAGCAGCCGAATAGCGGGGGGCCTATTGGAGACCCAGTACTTC. It codes for CASSRIAGGLLETQYF.

This chain uses TRBV6-2 or TRBV6-3 with TRBJ1-5, with unresolved D. This CDR3 is built from 14 residues. Germline loops: CDR1 MNHEY, CDR2 SVGEGT. The germline V and J ends were trimmed by 6 bases and 5 bases, with 14 bases remaining between them. CDR3 nucleotide sequence: TGTGCCAGCAGCCCCTCGAGCGGCTATCAGCCCCAGCATTTT. Protein sequence: CASSPSSGYQPQHF.

V usage is TRBV2 and J usage is TRBJ1-4; D is uncertain. The V gene's germline CDR1 is SNHLY and CDR2 FYNNEI. V shed 1 base and J shed 1 base, with 4 bases lying between them. The CDR3 totals 14 residues. In DNA, the CDR3 is TGTGCCAGCAGTGAAGATGAAACTAATGAAAAACTGTTTTTT. Amino acid sequence: CASSEDETNEKLFF.

V gene TRBV9 combines with J gene TRBJ2-7, with D possibly TRBD2 on 6 matching bases. Germline V lookup: CDR1 SGDLS, CDR2 YYNGEE. CDR3 size: 15 residues. Trimming stripped 4 bases from V and 0 bases from J, with 14 bases between. The CDR3 DNA sequence: TGTGCCAGCAGCTCCTCAGCGGGCCGCTCCTACGAGCAGTACTTC. The encoded protein is CASSSSAGRSYEQYF.

The J gene is TRBJ2-5, the V gene TRBV7-3; D is possibly TRBD2 (5 bases). The last part of the DNA fits TRBJ2-1 better; the J call may be wrong. This CDR3 region has 13 residues. CDR1 and CDR2 (germline): SGHTA, FQGTGA. CDR3 sequence reads: CASSQGPGNEQFF. The CDR3 DNA reads as TGTGCCAGCAGCCAAGGGCCGGGGAATGAGCAGTTCTTC.

About this clonotype: Germline and junction disagree at one end, which may indicate a read error. The chain recombines TRBV5-1 with TRBJ2-5, with 15 positions matching TRBD2. The germline CDR1 and CDR2 sequences are SGHRS and YFSETQ. This CDR3 contains 14 residues. CDR3 amino acids: CASSLTGLAGGYSF. The CDR3, as DNA: TGCGCCAGCAGCTTGACAGGACTAGCGGGAGGGTATAGCTTC.

V is TRBV6-1 and J is TRBJ1-2; 10 bases align to TRBD1. Looked up from germline, CDR1 is MNHNS and CDR2 is SASEGT. Trimming at V came to 6 bases and at J to 8 bases, leaving 9 bases not matched to a gene. This CDR3 has 14 amino acids. CDR3 DNA: TGTGCCAGCAGCTATAACGGGGACAGGGGCGGCTACACCTTC. Protein: CASSYNGDRGGYTF.

This clonotype was found a few times. The V call is TRBV4-3, the J call TRBJ1-2, with a possible D match to TRBD1 (5 bases). The V gene lost 0 bases and the J gene lost 12 bases, with 14 bases spanning the gap. The CDR3 runs 13 residues. In germline, CDR1 is LGHNA, CDR2 YSLEER. The CDR3 reads CASSQETGGWHTF. CDR3 sequence (DNA): TGCGCCAGCAGCCAAGAAACGGGGGGATGGCACACCTTC.

This clonotype was observed a handful of times. The chain has TRBV7-9 and TRBJ2-1, with D perhaps TRBD1 (7 bases). CDR1 and CDR2 from the germline V gene are SEHNR and FQNEAQ (reference sequence). Trimming pared 5 bases from V and 4 bases from J, leaving 9 bases between. This CDR3 comprises 13 residues. In DNA form, the CDR3 reads TGTGCCAGCAGCGCGGGACAGTACAATGAGCAGTTCTTC. Translation: CASSAGQYNEQFF.

In its sample, this clonotype was seen a few times. The V gene is TRBV11-3, the J gene TRBJ1-2, with 7 bases lining up with TRBD1. Germline loops: CDR1 SGHNT, CDR2 YENEEA. This CDR3 is 16 amino acids long. Trimming cost V 5 bases and J 7 bases; bases outside gene matches: 16. The CDR3 DNA sequence: TGTGCCAGCAGCCGAGGGGGCACCGGGGGTCTATCTGGCTACACCTTC. Its protein product is CASSRGGTGGLSGYTF.

V and J are TRBV7-9 and TRBJ2-5, with TRBD2 matching over 7 bases. This CDR3 has 14 residues. Germline V gives CDR1 SEHNR, CDR2 FQNEAQ (reference sequence). Trimming cost V 6 bases and J 1 base; bases outside gene matches: 5. The CDR3 protein is CASRGREAQETQYF. As DNA, the CDR3 is TGTGCCAGCAGGGGGAGGGAAGCCCAAGAGACCCAGTACTTC.

The chain links TRBV6-5 to TRBJ1-2; no definite D call. The V and J ends lost 2 bases and 7 bases respectively, with 20 bases between them. The CDR3 runs 16 residues. CDR1 and CDR2 from the germline V gene are MNHEY and SVGAGI. The DNA for the CDR3 is TGTGCCAGCAGTTACAGTAGTAAGAGGAGCCGGAGTGGCTACACCTTC. Encoded protein: CASSYSSKRSRSGYTF.

This clonotype was seen more than once but under ten times. The chain employs TRBV6-6 and TRBJ1-2; D might be TRBD1 (5 bases). This CDR3 comprises 14 residues. Germline V lookup: CDR1 MNHNY, CDR2 SVGAGI (reference sequence). The ends were cut back, 8 bases at V and 0 bases at J, with 13 bases in the middle. The CDR3 loop reads CASGGRKSNYGYTF. The CDR3 nucleotides are TGTGCCAGCGGGGGTCGGAAGTCTAACTATGGCTACACCTTC.

This chain connects TRBV11-2 to TRBJ2-1; 11 bases are shared with TRBD1. CDR3 length equals 20 residues. Germline lookup yields CDR1 SGHAT and CDR2 FQNNGV. After removal of 7 bases from V and 0 bases from J, the junction contained 17 bases not matched to a gene. The CDR3 reads CASNRLLGQGVGSSYNEQFF. The CDR3, as DNA: TGTGCCAGCAACCGCCTCCTGGGACAGGGGGTAGGGAGCTCCTACAATGAGCAGTTCTTC.

This chain uses TRBV12-3 or TRBV12-4 with TRBJ1-5, with D tentatively TRBD1 (6 bases). The CDR3 is made up of 13 amino acids. The ends were cut back, 7 bases at V and 7 bases at J, with 14 bases in the middle. The CDR3 region is CASNIGGQQPQHF. The CDR3 coding sequence is TGTGCCAGCAATATAGGGGGACAACAGCCCCAGCATTTT.

The chain recombines TRBV9 with TRBJ2-3; D is possibly TRBD2 (5 bases). V lost 2 bases and J lost 4, with 20 bases in between. The CDR3 extends over 17 amino acids. Germline CDR1 is SGDLS and CDR2 is YYNGEE. The CDR3 is CASSVYPGHGSADTQYF. As DNA, the CDR3 is TGTGCCAGCAGCGTCTATCCGGGCCATGGTAGCGCAGATACGCAGTATTTT.

This clonotype has more than one count but fewer than ten. The chain employs TRBV10-3 and TRBJ2-3; D may be TRBD1 (5 bases). CDR1 ENHRY and CDR2 SYGVKD come from the germline V gene. Trimming removed 2 bases from V and 5 bases from J, with 11 bases in between. The CDR3 length is 14 residues. CDR3 in DNA: TGTGCCATCAGTGAGAGGGGTTTAGGAGATACGCAGTATTTT. Its translation is CAISERGLGDTQYF.

The V call is TRBV5-6, the J call TRBJ2-7; D unclear. V dropped 0 bases and J dropped 3 bases, with 10 bases sitting between them. Germline V CDR1 and CDR2: SGHDT, YYEEEE. The CDR3 length is 14 residues. In DNA form, the CDR3 reads TGTGCCAGCAGCTTGGCGCTGGGGTTCTACGAGCAGTACTTC. Residues: CASSLALGFYEQYF.

The chain combines TRBV7-2 with TRBJ2-1; D is perhaps TRBD2 (5 bases). Trimming pared 5 bases from V and 4 bases from J, leaving 12 bases between. CDR1 is SGHTA, CDR2 FQGNSA, per germline. The CDR3 contains 14 residues. CDR3 DNA sequence: TGTGCCAGCAGCCCTACGGCGGGTTACAATGAGCAGTTCTTC. It translates to CASSPTAGYNEQFF. The variable domain in full, with the rest retrieved from reference TRBV7-2 and TRBJ2-1, is GAGVSQSPSNKVTEKGKDVELRCDPISGHTALYWYRQSLGQGLEFLIYFQGNSAPDKSGLPSDRFSAERTGGSVSTLTIQRTQQEDSAVYLCASSPTAGYNEQFFGPGTRLTVL.

This chain's CDR3 is CASNLAGGADTQYF. The CDR3 DNA reads as TGTGCCAGCAACTTAGCGGGGGGAGCCGATACGCAGTATTTT. The chain joins TRBV9 to TRBJ2-3; the match to TRBD2 covers 10 bases. CDR1 SGDLS and CDR2 YYNGEE come from the germline V gene. J lost 6 bases, V lost 6 bases, and 7 bases had no gene match. The CDR3 runs 14 residues.

The V and J genes are TRBV5-5 and TRBJ2-1, with TRBD1 matching 9 bases. The junction had 13 bases not matched to a gene; V was cut back by 4 bases and J by 14 bases. The CDR3 sequence is 14 residues long. The germline gives CDR1 SGHKS, CDR2 YYEKEE (reference sequence). The CDR3 reads CASSAGTGTGIKFF. As DNA, the CDR3 is TGTGCCAGCAGCGCAGGGACCGGGACAGGGATAAAGTTCTTC. Based on the CDR3 plus reference TRBV5-5 and TRBJ2-1, the full variable domain is DAGVTQSPTHLIKTRGQQVTLRCSPISGHKSVSWYQQVLGQGPQFIFQYYEKEERGRGNFPDRFSARQFPNYSSELNVNALLLGDSALYLCASSAGTGTGIKFFGPGTRLTVL.